The table lists the clone carrying this T cell receptor beta chain with many counts. Using RNA template, CDR3s of TCR alpha and beta were amplified with iRepertoire arm-PCR. Input was roughly 95-400 ng of tissue mRNA or PBMC total RNA. Each CDR3 protein gets one entry after TCRdb re-called the multiplex PCR reads with MiXCR. This table holds 100,000 to 150,000 distinct CDR3 sequences, 23% found once. This CDR3 is 14 amino acids long. Germline V gene lookup returns CDR1 SEHNR and CDR2 FQNEAQ (reference sequence). V was pared by 5 bases and J by 7 bases, with 15 bases between. The record originates from a study of glioma-infiltrating T cells.

Sequenced input: glioma tissue, nonneoplastic brain tissue, or PBMCs (not recorded which). The TCR originated in a human donor with low-grade glioma or glioblastoma, undergoing nonglioma brain surgery, or in good health (not recorded which). The chain has TRBV7-9 and TRBJ2-4, with D possibly being TRBD1 (6 bases). CDR3 nucleotide sequence: TGTGCCAGCAGCGGGGACACCACGTCTAACATTCAGTACTTC. Amino acids: CASSGDTTSNIQYF. The full variable domain, with the rest looked up from reference TRBV7-9 and TRBJ2-4, is DTGVSQNPRHKITKRGQNVTFRCDPISEHNRLYWYRQTLGQGPEFLTYFQNEAQLEKSRLLSDRFSAERPKGSFSTLEIQRTEQGDSAMYLCASSGDTTSNIQYFGAGTRLSVL.